Sequencing of this T cell receptor beta chain was carried out in a study of cytomegalovirus exposure and HLA in healthy donors. This clone appeared a single time. One junction end disagrees with the germline gene, perhaps due to a read error. CDR1 is MDHEN, CDR2 SYDVKM, per germline. CDR3 length: 13 residues. Primers for the PCR totalled 60 Vbeta and 13 Jbeta. The table came from immunoSEQ multiplex PCR; TCRdb's copy has only in-frame clones and leaves some out. The sample yields over 100,000 clones, roughly 60% seen once. The chain uses TRBV28 and TRBJ2-7, with D perhaps TRBD1 (6 bases). The material sequenced was PBMCs. The source is a man in his forties in good health and CMV-seropositive. The CDR3 sequence is CASSSDIQGQWVF. CDR3 sequence (DNA): TGTGCCAGCAGTTCCGATATACAGGGCCAGTGGGTCTTC.